These 17 T cell receptor beta chains were sequenced from one sample in a study of T cell changes during pregnancy in multiple sclerosis. Produced via immunoSEQ multiplex PCR; TCRdb's table is partial and in-frame only. The top ten clones hold around 8% of a sample with approximately 28,000 clones, over 65% of them seen once. Sample: CD8+ T cells from peripheral blood mononuclear cells, taken after pregnancy. The origin of the receptors is a female donor with multiple sclerosis, enrolled in a pregnancy study.

V and J are TRBV27 and TRBJ1-5, with 10 bases that match TRBD1. This CDR3 is built from 17 residues. The germline V gene has CDR1 MNHEY and CDR2 SMNVEV (reference sequence). V lost 3 bases to trimming and J lost 4 bases; unmatched junction nucleotides: 9. CDR3 sequence: CASSLYWTGGGNQPQHF. The CDR3 DNA reads TGTGCCAGCAGTTTGTATTGGACAGGGGGTGGAAATCAGCCCCAGCATTTT.

The genes are TRBV25-1 and TRBJ2-5; TRBD2 matches 7 bases. The CDR3 spans 15 residues. V trimming: 0 bases; J trimming: 4 bases; junction bases outside the gene matches: 5. Germline CDR1 and CDR2: MGHDK and SYGVNS. CDR3 sequence (DNA): TGTGCCAGCAGTGAATATATAGGGAGGGGAGAGACCCAGTACTTC. This encodes CASSEYIGRGETQYF.

The chain recombines TRBV25-1 with TRBJ1-2; 9 positions match TRBD1. The CDR3 totals 16 residues. V shed 1 base and J 7 bases; nucleotides not matched to a gene: 10. In germline, CDR1 is MGHDK, CDR2 SYGVNS. In nucleotides, the CDR3 is TGTGCCAGCAGTGAATCTATGACAGGGGGAGCCTTTGGCTACACCTTC. It codes for CASSESMTGGAFGYTF.

The chain is built from TRBV19 and TRBJ1-1; D remains ambiguous. The CDR3 consists of 14 residues. The ends were cut back, 6 bases at V and 4 bases at J, with 15 bases in the middle. Germline loops: CDR1 LNHDA, CDR2 SQIVND (reference sequence). DNA of the CDR3: TGTGCCAGTAGGACGGCCTGGGAGAGCACTGAAGCTTTCTTT. Residues: CASRTAWESTEAFF.

The rearrangement uses TRBV14 and TRBJ1-3; no firm D call. The V end lost 4 bases, the J end lost 0 bases, and 13 bases lay between the germline ends. The CDR3 has 16 amino acids. The germline CDR1 and CDR2 sequences are SGHDN and FVKESK. This CDR3 reads CASSPRHYSSGNTIYF. CDR3 in DNA: TGTGCCAGCAGCCCTAGGCATTACTCCTCTGGAAACACCATATATTTT.

This chain uses TRBV6-1 with TRBJ2-7, with 9 bases matching TRBD1. The V gene end was trimmed by 10 bases and the J gene end by 6 bases; junction bases not matched to a gene: 13. Germline lookup yields CDR1 MNHNS and CDR2 SASEGT. The CDR3 consists of 14 residues. The CDR3 reads CATSSGTGISEQYF. DNA of the CDR3: TGTGCCACCTCCTCCGGGACAGGGATCTCCGAGCAGTACTTC.

The chain couples TRBV9 to TRBJ2-7, with TRBD2 matching over 9 bases. Germline trimming cut 4 bases from V and 1 base from J; bases unmatched to any gene: 9. The V gene's germline CDR1 is SGDLS and CDR2 YYNGEE. The CDR3 sequence is 16 residues long. In DNA form, the CDR3 reads TGTGCCAGCAGCCCCGGTGGGGGACTAGCTTCCTACGAGCAGTACTTC. The encoded protein is CASSPGGGLASYEQYF.

CDR3 residues: CASSLGAGQAYEQYF. CDR3 DNA sequence: TGTGCCAGTAGTCTCGGTGCAGGGCAGGCCTACGAGCAGTACTTC. The V and J genes are TRBV19 and TRBJ2-7; maybe TRBD1 (5 bases). CDR1 and CDR2 from the germline V gene are LNHDA and SQIVND (reference sequence). V gave up 5 bases and J gave up 2 bases, with 16 bases separating them. This CDR3 is 15 amino acids long.

The CDR3 DNA follows: TGTGCCAGCAGTTTACGGACCGGGGACTACACGGGGGCCGGGGAGCAGTACTTC. Its protein product is CASSLRTGDYTGAGEQYF. The chain combines TRBV28 with TRBJ2-7; a possible D gene is TRBD2 (7 bases). Deletions cut 2 bases from V and 7 bases from J, with 27 bases between. The CDR3 consists of 18 residues. Germline V gene data show CDR1 as MDHEN and CDR2 as SYDVKM.

This chain joins TRBV28 and TRBJ2-4; D not resolved. CDR3 length: 15 residues. Trimming pared 3 bases from V and 0 bases from J, leaving 9 bases between. Germline V gives CDR1 MDHEN, CDR2 SYDVKM. The CDR3 DNA follows: TGTGCCAGCAGTTTTCTAGATCTAGCCAAAAACATTCAGTACTTC. It yields the protein CASSFLDLAKNIQYF.

The chain links TRBV28 to TRBJ2-5; the match to TRBD2 covers 8 bases. CDR3 length equals 14 residues. The germline V gene has CDR1 MDHEN and CDR2 SYDVKM. The V and J ends lost 3 bases and 3 bases, in that order; junction bases with no gene match: 3. CDR3 sequence (DNA): TGTGCCAGCAGTTTTGCGGGGGGCAAAGAGACCCAGTACTTC. This translates into CASSFAGGKETQYF.

The chain has TRBV18 and TRBJ2-7; 10 nucleotides align to TRBD1. This CDR3 is built from 15 residues. Germline V gives CDR1 KGHSH, CDR2 LQKENI. V lost 2 bases, J lost 5 bases, and 6 bases stayed unmatched. The CDR3 here is CASSPSGQGTNEQYF. In DNA, the CDR3 is TGTGCCAGCTCACCATCGGGACAGGGGACGAACGAGCAGTACTTC.

This clone was counted a few times. The junction does not match germline at one end; this may be a read error. The genes are TRBV7-7 and TRBJ2-5; maybe TRBD1 (5 bases). The CDR3 has 13 residues. The germline CDR1 and CDR2 sequences are SSHAT and FNYEAQ (reference sequence). CDR3 in amino acids: CASSFGAQETQYF. DNA for the CDR3: TGTGCTAGCAGCTTTGGGGCCCAAGAGACCCAGTACTTC.

For the CDR3, the DNA is TGTGCCAGTAGTATCGACAGGGAGACCTATGGCTACACCTTC. It codes for CASSIDRETYGYTF. This sequence joins TRBV19 and TRBJ1-2; 7 bases line up with TRBD1. Germline lookup yields CDR1 LNHDA and CDR2 SQIVND (reference sequence). The CDR3 is 14 residues long. With 3 bases clipped from V and 4 bases from J, the junction kept 5 bases outside the gene matches.

The V and J genes are TRBV27 and TRBJ1-5; D is unresolved. The CDR3 is 14 residues long. V was cut by 3 bases and J by 1 base, with 7 bases left in between. Germline lookup yields CDR1 MNHEY and CDR2 SMNVEV (reference sequence). The CDR3 coding sequence is TGTGCCAGCAGTTTTGGAGGGAGCAATCAGCCCCAGCATTTT. This gives the protein CASSFGGSNQPQHF.

The chain links TRBV6-5 to TRBJ1-2; 10 bases map to TRBD1. Losses at the gene ends were 2 bases for V and 5 bases for J; bases not matched to a gene: 8. The CDR3 contains 16 residues. In germline, CDR1 is MNHEY, CDR2 SVGAGI. The CDR3 bases are TGTGCCAGCAGTTACAGAGGACAGGGGGGAATTTATGGCTACACCTTC. It is translated as CASSYRGQGGIYGYTF.

J is TRBJ2-1 and V is TRBV13; D is ambiguous. CDR1 is PRHDT, CDR2 FYEKMQ, per germline (reference sequence). CDR3 length: 13 residues. The V end was cut by 0 bases, the J end by 10 bases, with 10 bases between. The CDR3 spells CASSLGSYWEQFF. The CDR3 DNA sequence: TGTGCCAGCAGCTTAGGGAGCTATTGGGAGCAGTTCTTC.